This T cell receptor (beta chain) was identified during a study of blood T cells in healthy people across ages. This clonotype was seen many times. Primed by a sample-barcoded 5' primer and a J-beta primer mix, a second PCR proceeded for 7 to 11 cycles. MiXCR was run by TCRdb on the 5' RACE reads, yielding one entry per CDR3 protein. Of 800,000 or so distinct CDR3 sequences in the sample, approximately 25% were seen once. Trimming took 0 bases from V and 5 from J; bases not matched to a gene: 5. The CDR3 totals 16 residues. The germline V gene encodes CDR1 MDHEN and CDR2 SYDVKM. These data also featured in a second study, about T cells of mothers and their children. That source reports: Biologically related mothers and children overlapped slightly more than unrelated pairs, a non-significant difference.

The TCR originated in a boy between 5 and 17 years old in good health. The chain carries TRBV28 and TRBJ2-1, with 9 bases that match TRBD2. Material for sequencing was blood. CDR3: CASSLWAGGSDNEQFF. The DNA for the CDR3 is TGTGCCAGCAGTTTATGGGCGGGGGGGTCAGACAATGAGCAGTTCTTC.